Below are 21 T cell receptor beta chains sequenced from a single sample in a study of CD8+ T cells in alopecia areata. As the sequencing template, cDNA was produced by extracting RNA and reverse transcribing it. TCRdb's table, derived via immunoSEQ multiplex PCR, lists solely in-frame clones and lacks some. The table records 65,000 to 100,000 clones, roughly 51% of them present only once. The specimen sequenced was NKG2D-high CD8+ T cells sorted from blood. These receptors all stem from a human donor with alopecia areata.

The genes are TRBV29-1 and TRBJ2-2, with 10 bases fitting TRBD2. Germline values: CDR1 SQVTM, CDR2 ANQGSEA. Unmatched junction bases numbered 4, after V lost 4 bases and J lost 5 bases. This CDR3 has 14 residues. The DNA of the CDR3 is TGCAGCGTTGCGGGTAGCGGGGGGACCGGGGAGCTGTTTTTT. It translates to CSVAGSGGTGELFF.

The chain is built from TRBV4-1 and TRBJ2-1; 9 nucleotides line up with TRBD1. Trimming at V came to 4 bases and at J to 2 bases, leaving 6 bases not matched to a gene. The V gene's germline CDR1 is MGHRA and CDR2 YSYEKL. The length of the CDR3 is 16 residues. The CDR3 DNA sequence: TGCGCCAGCAGCCCAATACAGGGGGCCCCCTACAATGAGCAGTTCTTC. Its translation: CASSPIQGAPYNEQFF.

As DNA, the CDR3 is TGTGCCTGGAGTGTTGCGGCAGCCTATGGCTACACCTTC. This gives the protein CAWSVAAAYGYTF. This rearrangement joins TRBV30 to TRBJ1-2; the D is unclear. This CDR3 spans 13 amino acids. Germline V gene data show CDR1 as GTSNPN and CDR2 as SVGIG (reference sequence). The V gene lost 0 bases and the J gene lost 4 bases, with 9 bases spanning the gap.

J is TRBJ2-7 and V is TRBV4-1; D is perhaps TRBD2 (6 bases). Trimming cost V 4 bases and J 2 bases, with 18 bases left between them. CDR3 length equals 16 residues. The germline V gene has CDR1 MGHRA and CDR2 YSYEKL. The CDR3 sequence is CASSREERLVTYEQYF. CDR3 in DNA: TGCGCCAGCAGCCGCGAAGAGAGACTAGTAACCTACGAGCAGTACTTC.

V usage is TRBV2 and J usage is TRBJ2-3; D uncertain. V gave up 1 base and J gave up 2 bases, with 7 bases separating them. Germline V gives CDR1 SNHLY, CDR2 FYNNEI. This CDR3 spans 14 amino acids. The CDR3 here is CASSEGWDTDTQYF. The CDR3 coding sequence is TGTGCCAGCAGTGAAGGGTGGGACACAGATACGCAGTATTTT.

The chain recombines TRBV27 with TRBJ2-1; 8 bases agree with TRBD2. Germline V gene lookup returns CDR1 MNHEY and CDR2 SMNVEV (reference sequence). The CDR3 has 15 residues. J gave up 4 bases and V 8 bases, and 10 bases lay outside the gene matches. DNA for the CDR3: TGTGCCAGCTGCCGGGGGGGCGTGAGGTACAATGAGCAGTTCTTC. This sequence encodes CASCRGGVRYNEQFF.

V usage is TRBV7-6 and J usage is TRBJ2-4, with D hard to call. Germline assignment: CDR1 SGHVS and CDR2 FNYEAQ. This CDR3 spans 12 amino acids. Trimming left V 3 bases short and J 8 bases short, with 8 bases between. The CDR3 is CASSFSEYIQYF. CDR3 sequence (DNA): TGTGCCAGCAGCTTCTCAGAGTACATTCAGTACTTC.

This clone has a handful of counts. This chain uses TRBV29-1 with TRBJ2-6; possible D gene TRBD2, 6 bases. Germline CDR1 SQVTM, CDR2 ANQGSEA. V was cut by 3 bases and J by 0 bases, with 9 bases left in between. The CDR3 loop spans 15 amino acids. CDR3 DNA: TGCAGCGTTGAGGGAGGAGACTCTGGGGCCAACGTCCTGACTTTC. Translating gives CSVEGGDSGANVLTF.

The chain couples TRBV2 to TRBJ2-7, with TRBD1 matching over 7 bases. CDR1 and CDR2 (germline): SNHLY, FYNNEI. With V trimmed by 1 base and J by 5 bases, 2 bases remained unmatched. CDR3 length: 13 residues. In DNA form, the CDR3 reads TGTGCCAGCAGTGAAGGGGACAGACACGAGCAGTACTTC. It is translated as CASSEGDRHEQYF.

V usage is TRBV5-1 and J usage is TRBJ1-1; D ambiguous. The ends were cut back, 0 bases at V and 6 bases at J, with 3 bases in the middle. The CDR3 runs 11 residues. Germline V gives CDR1 SGHRS, CDR2 YFSETQ. Here the CDR3 DNA reads TGCGCCAGCAGCTTGGGGGCTGAAGCTTTCTTT. Its protein product is CASSLGAEAFF.

The chain joins TRBV6-5 to TRBJ2-7, with D perhaps being TRBD1 or TRBD2 (6 bases each). From germline, CDR1 is MNHEY and CDR2 SVGAGI. There are 13 residues in the CDR3. Trimming cost V 5 bases and J 2 bases, with 10 bases left between them. The CDR3 sequence: CASSPEGAYEQYF. The CDR3 DNA is TGTGCCAGCAGTCCGGAGGGGGCCTACGAGCAGTACTTC.

As DNA, the CDR3 is TGTGCCACCAACCGCGGGTTGATGGACACAGATACGCAGTATTTT. This codes for CATNRGLMDTDTQYF. V is TRBV15 and J is TRBJ2-3; possible D gene TRBD2, 5 bases. The V gene's germline CDR1 is LNHNV and CDR2 YYDKDF (reference sequence). The CDR3 spans 15 residues. V lost 7 bases to trimming and J lost 2 bases, with 16 bases between them.

The chain carries TRBV6-5 and TRBJ2-1; tentatively, D is TRBD1 or TRBD2 (6 bases each). This CDR3 is 12 amino acids long. V gave up 6 bases and J gave up 9 bases, with 12 bases separating them. Per germline, CDR1 MNHEY and CDR2 SVGAGI. Written as DNA, the CDR3 is TGTGCCAGCAGAGGCAGGGGAGGTGAGCAGTTCTTC. It specifies CASRGRGGEQFF.

The CDR3 spells CASSDLNPQYF. DNA of the CDR3: TGTGCCAGCAGTGATCTGAATCCGCAGTATTTT. The V and J genes are TRBV2 and TRBJ2-3; no clear D. V gave up 3 bases and J gave up 10 bases, with 8 bases separating them. Germline V lookup: CDR1 SNHLY, CDR2 FYNNEI. This CDR3 comprises 11 residues.

As regards this clone: The same CDR3 also results from other DNA sequences found in this sample. This chain links TRBV7-9 with TRBJ2-7; tentative D call: TRBD1 (6 bases). The CDR3 covers 13 residues. V lost 5 bases to trimming and J lost 2 bases, with 10 bases between them. CDR1 and CDR2 from the germline V gene are SEHNR and FQNEAQ (reference sequence). The CDR3 protein is CASSPRQAYEQYF. CDR3 nucleotides: TGTGCCAGCAGCCCCAGACAGGCCTACGAGCAGTACTTC.

This clone showed up just a few times. The CDR3 DNA reads as TGTGCCAGCAACCCGAGGGCGAGAGGGGAGACCCAGTACTTC. The encoded protein is CASNPRARGETQYF. V is TRBV7-8 and J is TRBJ2-5; TRBD2 might be the D (5 bases). V gave up 7 bases and J gave up 5 bases, with 17 bases separating them. CDR3 size: 14 residues. CDR1 is SGHVS and CDR2 is FQNEAQ in the germline V gene. Supplemented by reference TRBV7-8 and TRBJ2-5, the full variable domain reads GAGVSQSPRYKVAKRGQDVALRCDPISGHVSLFWYQQALGQGPEFLTYFQNEAQLDKSGLPSDRFFAERPEGSVSTLKIQRTQQEDSAVYLCASNPRARGETQYFGPGTRLLVL.

The CDR3 DNA sequence: TGTGCTAGTGGCCTGGAACAGGGTTTCAATCAGCCCCAGCATTTT. It specifies CASGLEQGFNQPQHF. The chain combines TRBV12-5 with TRBJ1-5, with TRBD1 as a possible D gene (6 bases). This CDR3 contains 15 residues. From germline, CDR1 is LGHNT and CDR2 FRNRAP. V was pared by 6 bases and J by 3 bases, with 15 bases between.

This chain links TRBV2 with TRBJ2-1; 8 bases are a match to TRBD1. V lost 7 bases, J lost 8 bases, and 10 bases stayed unmatched. The CDR3 has 14 amino acids. Germline CDR1 SNHLY, CDR2 FYNNEI. The chain's CDR3 is CASIANRGSHEQFF. CDR3 bases: TGTGCCAGCATTGCGAACAGGGGGAGCCATGAGCAGTTCTTC.

V usage is TRBV27 and J usage is TRBJ2-7; maybe TRBD2 (6 bases). The length of the CDR3 is 13 residues. V gave up 5 bases and J gave up 5 bases, with 13 bases separating them. The germline V gene has CDR1 MNHEY and CDR2 SMNVEV (reference sequence). The CDR3 nucleotides are TGTGCCAGCAGTCTTAGCGGTCCCAACGAGCAGTACTTC. As protein: CASSLSGPNEQYF.

The chain couples TRBV9 to TRBJ2-5; possibly TRBD1 or TRBD2 for D (6 bases each). The CDR3 spans 15 residues. CDR1 is SGDLS, CDR2 YYNGEE, per germline. Trimming took off 3 bases at V and 2 bases at J, with 14 bases between the two ends. The CDR3 coding sequence is TGTGCCAGCAGCGCCTGGTCGGGGGCGCAAGAGACCCAGTACTTC. It is translated as CASSAWSGAQETQYF.

The rearrangement uses TRBV23-1 and TRBJ2-1; unclear D gene. TRBV23-1 is an ORF, and what it does is uncertain. CDR3 size: 12 residues. The V end was cut by 0 bases, the J end by 11 bases, with 8 bases between. CDR3 sequence: CASSQSAVKQFF. The CDR3 DNA follows: TGCGCCAGCAGTCAATCAGCAGTGAAGCAGTTCTTC.